The 5 T cell receptor beta chains below all came from one sample that was sequenced in a study of shared T cell receptors in the human thymus. Clones were sequenced by immunoSEQ multiplex PCR, and TCRdb holds only the in-frame ones, with some missing. The sample gives approximately 490,000 clones, about 80% of which show up once; approximately 0.013% is in the top ten. These data were also reused for a study on human thymus T cells.

Sample: thymocytes. These receptors all stem from a boy in the first two years of life with a congenital heart defect.

The chain links TRBV9 to TRBJ2-7; 8 positions agree with TRBD2. CDR3 length: 15 residues. Germline loops: CDR1 SGDLS, CDR2 YYNGEE. V lost 4 bases and J lost 3; bases outside the gene matches: 9. CDR3 in DNA: TGTGCCAGCAGCCTCTACAGCGGGAGAGTCTACGAGCAGTACTTC. Its translation: CASSLYSGRVYEQYF. Drawing the rest from reference TRBV9 and TRBJ2-7, the complete variable domain is DSGVTQTPKHLITATGQRVTLRCSPRSGDLSVYWYQQSLDQGLQFLIQYYNGEERAKGNILERFSAQQFPDLHSELNLSSLELGDSALYFCASSLYSGRVYEQYFGPGTRLTVT.

The chain uses TRBV15 and TRBJ2-7; 10 bases agree with TRBD2. V shed 1 base, J shed 5 bases, and the junction held 8 bases outside the gene matches. Germline CDR1 reads LNHNV; CDR2 reads YYDKDF (reference sequence). The CDR3 contains 16 residues. The CDR3 DNA follows: TGTGCCACCAGCAGAGCGGCTAGCGGGAGAAGTAACGAGCAGTACTTC. This sequence encodes CATSRAASGRSNEQYF.

This clone was seen a few times. This chain connects TRBV5-6 to TRBJ1-4; 7 nucleotides align to TRBD1. The CDR3 is 14 residues long. The germline gives CDR1 SGHDT, CDR2 YYEEEE. V gave up 5 bases and J gave up 8 bases; unmatched junction bases: 9. The CDR3 DNA reads as TGTGCCAGCAGGACAGGGAGAGGAGCGGAAAAACTGTTTTTT. Translating gives CASRTGRGAEKLFF.

This chain links TRBV18 with TRBJ1-2; D might be TRBD1 (6 bases). Germline V gene lookup returns CDR1 KGHSH and CDR2 LQKENI. The CDR3 is 14 amino acids. V gave up 3 bases and J gave up 8 bases, with 16 bases separating them. DNA of the CDR3: TGTGCCAGCTCACCGGACAGCACAACGCAAGGCTACACCTTC. Protein product: CASSPDSTTQGYTF. Filled out from reference TRBV18 and TRBJ1-2, the complete variable domain reads NAGVMQNPRHLVRRRGQEARLRCSPMKGHSHVYWYRQLPEEGLKFMVYLQKENIIDESGMPKERFSAEFPKEGPSILRIQQVVRGDSAAYFCASSPDSTTQGYTFGSGTRLTVV.

The chain recombines TRBV2 with TRBJ2-7, with D perhaps matching TRBD2 (7 bases). The germline V gene has CDR1 SNHLY and CDR2 FYNNEI. CDR3 size: 12 residues. Trimming removed 8 bases at V and 7 bases at J, with 15 bases between. The CDR3 region is CASLGGQGEQYF. CDR3 nucleotide sequence: TGTGCCAGCCTCGGGGGGCAGGGTGAGCAGTACTTC.